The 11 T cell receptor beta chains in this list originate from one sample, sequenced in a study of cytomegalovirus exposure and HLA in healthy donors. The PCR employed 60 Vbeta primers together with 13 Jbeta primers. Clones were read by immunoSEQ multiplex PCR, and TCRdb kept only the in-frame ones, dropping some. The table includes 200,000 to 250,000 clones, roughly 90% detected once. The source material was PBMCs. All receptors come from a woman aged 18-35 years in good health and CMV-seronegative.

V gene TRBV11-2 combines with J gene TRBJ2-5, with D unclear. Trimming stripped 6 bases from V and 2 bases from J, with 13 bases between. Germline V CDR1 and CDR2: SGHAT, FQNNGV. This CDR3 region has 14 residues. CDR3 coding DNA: TGTGCCAGCAGTCCCAGGCAGGTACAAGAGACCCAGTACTTC. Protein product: CASSPRQVQETQYF.

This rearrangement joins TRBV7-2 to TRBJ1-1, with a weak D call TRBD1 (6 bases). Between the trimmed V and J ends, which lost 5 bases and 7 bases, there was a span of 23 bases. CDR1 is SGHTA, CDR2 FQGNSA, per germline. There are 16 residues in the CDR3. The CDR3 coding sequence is TGTGCCAGCAGCCCGGAATCCCGACGGGGGGGCCTTGAAGCTTTCTTT. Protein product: CASSPESRRGGLEAFF.

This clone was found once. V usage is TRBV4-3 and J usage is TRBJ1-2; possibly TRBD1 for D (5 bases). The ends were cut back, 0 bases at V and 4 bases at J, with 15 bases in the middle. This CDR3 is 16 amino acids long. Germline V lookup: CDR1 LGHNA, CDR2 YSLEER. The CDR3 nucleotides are TGCGCCAGCAGCCAAGATGGAGGGGCCCATGGCTATGGCTACACCTTC. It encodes CASSQDGGAHGYGYTF.

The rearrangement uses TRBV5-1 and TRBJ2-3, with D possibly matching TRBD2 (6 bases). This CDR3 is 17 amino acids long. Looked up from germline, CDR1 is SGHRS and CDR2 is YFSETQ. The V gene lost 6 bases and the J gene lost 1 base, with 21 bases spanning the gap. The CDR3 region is CASNLFSLAEGTDTQYF. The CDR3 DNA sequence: TGCGCCAGCAACCTATTTTCCTTAGCGGAGGGCACAGATACGCAGTATTTT.

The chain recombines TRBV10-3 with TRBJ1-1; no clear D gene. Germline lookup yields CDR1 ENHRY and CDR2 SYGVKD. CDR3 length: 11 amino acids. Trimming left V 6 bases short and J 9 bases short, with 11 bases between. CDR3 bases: TGTGCCATCAGCCAGAGAGACAAAGCTTTCTTT. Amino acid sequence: CAISQRDKAFF.

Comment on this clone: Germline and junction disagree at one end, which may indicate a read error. The CDR3: CSSSLAYGEGFTNEKLFF. The CDR3 DNA sequence: TGTTCCAGCAGCTTAGCCTACGGGGAAGGATTCACTAATGAAAAACTGTTTTTT. J is TRBJ1-4 and V is TRBV7-9; D gene ambiguous. The CDR3 contains 18 residues. From germline, CDR1 is SEHNR and CDR2 FQNEAQ (reference sequence). Filled out from reference TRBV7-9 and TRBJ1-4, the complete variable domain reads DTGVSQNPRHKITKRGQNVTFRCDPISEHNRLYWYRQTLGQGPEFLTYFQNEAQLEKSRLLSDRFSAERPKGSFSTLEIQRTEQGDSAMYLCSSSLAYGEGFTNEKLFFGSGTQLSVL.

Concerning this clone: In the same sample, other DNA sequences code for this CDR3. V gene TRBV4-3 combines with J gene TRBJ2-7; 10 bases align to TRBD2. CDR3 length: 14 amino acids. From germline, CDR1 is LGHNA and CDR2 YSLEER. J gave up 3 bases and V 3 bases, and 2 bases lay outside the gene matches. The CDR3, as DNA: TGCGCCAGCAGCCAGGGACTAGCGAACTACGAGCAGTACTTC. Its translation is CASSQGLANYEQYF.

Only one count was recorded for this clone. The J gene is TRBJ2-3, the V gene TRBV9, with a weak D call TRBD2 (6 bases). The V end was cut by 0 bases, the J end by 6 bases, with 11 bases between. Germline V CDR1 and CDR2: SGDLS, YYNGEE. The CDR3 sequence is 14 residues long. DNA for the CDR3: TGTGCCAGCAGCGTAGTAGGGGCGGGGGATACGCAGTATTTT. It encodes CASSVVGAGDTQYF.

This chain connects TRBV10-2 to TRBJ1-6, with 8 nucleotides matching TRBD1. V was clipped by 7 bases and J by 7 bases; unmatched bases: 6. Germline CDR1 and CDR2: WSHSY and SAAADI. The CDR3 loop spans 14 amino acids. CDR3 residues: CASTPQGANSPLHF. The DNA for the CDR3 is TGCGCCAGCACCCCTCAGGGGGCCAATTCACCCCTCCACTTT.

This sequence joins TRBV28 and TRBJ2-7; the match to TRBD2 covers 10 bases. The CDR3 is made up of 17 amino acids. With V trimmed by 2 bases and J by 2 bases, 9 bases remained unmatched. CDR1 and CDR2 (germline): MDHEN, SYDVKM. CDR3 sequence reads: CASSLHLTSGTTYEQYF. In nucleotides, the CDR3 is TGTGCCAGCAGTTTACATCTAACTAGCGGGACCACCTACGAGCAGTACTTC.

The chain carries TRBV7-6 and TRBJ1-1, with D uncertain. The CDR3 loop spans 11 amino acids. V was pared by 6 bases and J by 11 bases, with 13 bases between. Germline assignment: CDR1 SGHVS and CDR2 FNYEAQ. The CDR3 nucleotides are TGTGCCAGCAGTCCTGTCGGTGTGGCTTTCTTT. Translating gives CASSPVGVAFF.